This TCR beta chain was obtained from a study of cytomegalovirus exposure and HLA in healthy donors. In its sample, this clone was seen once. The CDR3 length is 16 residues. Trimming at V came to 4 bases and at J to 5 bases, leaving 12 bases not matched to a gene. The germline V gene encodes CDR1 LGHNA and CDR2 YSLEER. The PCR was carried out with 60 Vbeta primers and 13 Jbeta primers. The protocol was immunoSEQ multiplex PCR, while the TCRdb copy is restricted to in-frame clones and leaves out a portion. Of over 80,000 clones listed, approximately 70% are singletons. The sequence derives from a man aged 35 to 55 in good health and CMV-seronegative. V and J are TRBV4-3 and TRBJ2-5; 8 bases line up with TRBD1. Sample: PBMCs. In DNA, the CDR3 is TGCGCCAGCAGCCGTCTGACAGGGGCGTTGAGTGAGACCCAGTACTTC. This translates into CASSRLTGALSETQYF.